These 32 T cell receptor beta chains share one sample of origin, sequenced in a study of breast tumors, draining lymph nodes, adjacent tissues. TCRdb redid the calling of the multiplex PCR reads with MiXCR, one entry per CDR3 protein. The sample lists about 63,000 distinct CDR3 sequences, 45% to 65% seen once, with roughly 18% in the top ten. The material sequenced was breast tumor tissue. These receptors came from a female donor with breast cancer. Some clones in this sample may be carry-over from other donors' samples.

This clonotype was seen a few times. A much larger clone lies one base from this, so it may be a read error. The genes are TRBV6-5 and TRBJ2-1; no firm D call. Germline CDR1 and CDR2: MNHEY and SVGAGI. The CDR3 sequence is 13 residues long. V shed 8 bases and J shed 6 bases, with 14 bases lying between them. DNA for the CDR3: TGTGCCAGCCGGCCAGGCTTGGGCAATGAGCAGTTCTTC. Its translation: CASRPGLGNEQFF.

The V gene is TRBV7-2, the J gene TRBJ2-1; the D gene is possibly TRBD1 (6 bases). The CDR3 has 12 residues. Germline V gene data show CDR1 as SGHTA and CDR2 as FQGNSA. Trimming pared 5 bases from V and 13 bases from J, leaving 15 bases between. This chain's CDR3 is CASSVGAEEQFF. The CDR3 DNA follows: TGTGCCAGCAGCGTGGGGGCCGAAGAACAGTTCTTC.

On this clonotype itself: Just one base apart from a much larger clone, this may be a read error. The V gene is TRBV6-6, the J gene TRBJ1-5; no definite D call. This CDR3 contains 14 residues. Germline V gene data show CDR1 as MNHNY and CDR2 as SVGAGI (reference sequence). The DNA of the CDR3 is TGTGCCAGCAGTCACTCGAAAGGGTTTCAGCCCCAGCATTTT. Translating gives CASSHSKGFQPQHF.

The chain uses TRBV11-2 and TRBJ2-5; TRBD1 matches 12 bases. Germline V gene sequence: CDR1 SGHAT, CDR2 FQNNGV. The CDR3 loop spans 15 amino acids. V lost 2 bases to trimming and J lost 6 bases; unmatched junction nucleotides: 4. CDR3 residues: CASSLWDRGLKTQYF. CDR3 DNA sequence: TGTGCCAGCAGCTTATGGGACAGGGGGCTCAAGACCCAGTACTTC. Full variable domain (outside the CDR3, taken from reference TRBV11-2 and TRBJ2-5): EAGVAQSPRYKIIEKRQSVAFWCNPISGHATLYWYQQILGQGPKLLIQFQNNGVVDDSQLPKDRFSAERLKGVDSTLKIQPAKLEDSAVYLCASSLWDRGLKTQYFGPGTRLLVL.

This clonotype was seen a handful of times. The rearrangement uses TRBV20-1 and TRBJ1-1; tentatively, D is TRBD1 (6 bases). Trimming removed 6 bases at V and 7 bases at J, with 15 bases between. Germline V gene sequence: CDR1 DFQATT, CDR2 SNEGSKA (reference sequence). CDR3 length: 12 amino acids. CDR3 residues: CSALRDTYEAFF. The DNA for the CDR3 is TGCAGTGCCCTCCGGGACACATATGAAGCTTTCTTT.

On this clonotype itself: The CDR3 end shows no conserved phenylalanine or tryptophan, and so a read error is likely. No DNA is shown, since the ends of the CDR3 on it are uncertain; the CDR3 is the one TCRdb lists. V gene TRBV20-1 combines with J gene TRBJ2-1; the table's D call of TRBD1 was not tested on the DNA. The CDR3 extends over 11 residues, inclusive of both ends. Germline V gives CDR1 DFQATT, CDR2 SNEGSKA (reference sequence). The CDR3 loop is CSGDRLNEQSL.

This clonotype was observed at least ten times. The chain couples TRBV7-9 to TRBJ1-1; weak D call: TRBD1 (5 bases). Germline CDR1 is SEHNR and CDR2 is FQNEAQ (reference sequence). The V end lost 5 bases, the J end lost 7 bases, and 14 bases lay between the germline ends. CDR3 size: 13 residues. The CDR3 region has the DNA TGTGCCAGCAGCCCCGGGAGTACAGGTGAAGCTTTCTTT. Its translation is CASSPGSTGEAFF.

In this sample, this clonotype turned up once. The V call is TRBV20-1, the J call TRBJ2-7, with D possibly TRBD1 on 5 matching bases. Trimming pared 0 bases from V and 6 bases from J, leaving 6 bases between. Looked up from germline, CDR1 is DFQATT and CDR2 is SNEGSKA (reference sequence). This CDR3 comprises 11 residues. CDR3 bases: TGCAGTGCTAGAGAAAGGGGCGAGCAGTACTTC. Protein sequence: CSARERGEQYF.

The chain carries TRBV7-2 and TRBJ1-3; D unclear. This CDR3 is built from 20 residues. The germline gives CDR1 SGHTA, CDR2 FQGNSA. Between the trimmed V and J ends, which lost 2 bases and 1 base, there was a span of 24 bases. CDR3 nucleotide sequence: TGTGCCAGCAGCTTATGGGGAGGGAGGGCTAGCCGGCCTTCTGGAAACACCATATATTTT. Translated: CASSLWGGRASRPSGNTIYF.

This clonotype came up many times. The chain couples TRBV5-1 to TRBJ2-1; possible D gene TRBD2, 6 bases. CDR1 is SGHRS, CDR2 YFSETQ, per germline. V was pared by 0 bases and J by 5 bases, with 12 bases between. The CDR3 is made up of 15 amino acids. DNA for the CDR3: TGCGCCAGCAGCTTGGAGGGCGGGGCAGACAATGAGCAGTTCTTC. This translates into CASSLEGGADNEQFF.

The chain joins TRBV2 to TRBJ2-3; 8 bases agree with TRBD2. The CDR3 is made up of 14 amino acids. Germline lookup yields CDR1 SNHLY and CDR2 FYNNEI. The V segment lost 8 bases and the J segment 4 bases; nucleotides outside the gene matches: 8. CDR3 region: CASSRDSGADTQYF. CDR3 DNA: TGTGCCAGCTCTCGGGATAGCGGGGCAGATACGCAGTATTTT.

The V gene is TRBV20-1, the J gene TRBJ2-3; the match to TRBD2 covers 8 bases. CDR1 is DFQATT, CDR2 SNEGSKA, per germline (reference sequence). V lost 6 bases and J lost 3; bases outside the gene matches: 11. CDR3 size: 15 residues. CDR3 DNA: TGCAGTGCCCTCTCGGGGGGGGATCCAACAGATACGCAGTATTTT. It codes for CSALSGGDPTDTQYF.

In its sample, this clonotype was seen many times. A much more abundant neighbour one base away suggests this may be a read error. The gene calls are TRBV20-1 and TRBJ2-5; 7 bases fit TRBD2. This CDR3 has 14 amino acids. Germline lookup yields CDR1 DFQATT and CDR2 SNEGSKA (reference sequence). The V gene end was trimmed by 4 bases and the J gene end by 7 bases; junction bases not matched to a gene: 12. CDR3 sequence reads: CSAMPSAGKATQYF. The CDR3 DNA reads TGCAGTGCTATGCCGTCAGCGGGGAAGGCGACCCAGTACTTC.

The CDR3 region has the DNA TGTGCCACCAGTGACCCGGGACTAGCGGGGAAGCAGTTCTTC. Its translation: CATSDPGLAGKQFF. The chain is built from TRBV24-1 and TRBJ2-1; 13 nucleotides agree with TRBD2. The V gene end was trimmed by 4 bases and the J gene end by 11 bases; junction bases not matched to a gene: 4. This CDR3 comprises 14 residues. Per the germline V gene, CDR1 is KGHDR and CDR2 is SFDVKD.

To note about this clonotype: With a much larger clone just one base away, this may be a read error. Lacking the conserved final phenylalanine or tryptophan, this CDR3 likely reflects a read error. The chain uses TRBV20-1 and TRBJ2-2, with D perhaps matching TRBD2 (5 bases). The CDR3 consists of 16 residues. Trimming cost V 1 base and J 3 bases, with 15 bases left between them. The germline gives CDR1 DFQATT, CDR2 SNEGSKA (reference sequence). The CDR3 loop is CSARGLGSRDTGELFL. In nucleotides, the CDR3 is TGCAGTGCTAGAGGTCTAGGGAGTCGTGACACCGGGGAGCTGTTTCTT.

This clonotype was seen at least ten times. V gene TRBV5-1 combines with J gene TRBJ2-5; D tentatively fits TRBD1 or TRBD2 (6 bases each). The V gene lost 6 bases and the J gene lost 2 bases, with 23 bases spanning the gap. Germline-derived CDR1 and CDR2 are SGHRS and YFSETQ. The CDR3 is 17 residues long. CDR3: CASNISPSGGYQETQYF. In nucleotides, the CDR3 is TGCGCCAGCAACATAAGCCCCTCCGGGGGCTATCAAGAGACCCAGTACTTC.

This clonotype showed up just once. V gene TRBV5-5 combines with J gene TRBJ1-2; 10 bases fit TRBD1. V lost 0 bases and J lost 0; bases outside the gene matches: 8. The CDR3 has 18 residues. Germline CDR1 SGHKS, CDR2 YYEKEE (reference sequence). The chain's CDR3 is CASSLEFLGQGPNYGYTF. The CDR3 DNA reads TGTGCCAGCAGCTTGGAATTTTTGGGACAGGGGCCTAACTATGGCTACACCTTC.

Here the CDR3 DNA reads TGCGCCAGCAGCCAAGAGAGGGGGTACTGGACAGATACGCAGTATTTT. The encoded protein is CASSQERGYWTDTQYF. This sequence joins TRBV4-3 and TRBJ2-3; possibly TRBD1 for D (6 bases). The CDR3 length is 16 residues. V lost 0 bases and J lost 3, with 13 bases in between. Per germline, CDR1 LGHNA and CDR2 YSLEER.

This clonotype was seen once. This chain connects TRBV25-1 to TRBJ1-5; 8 nucleotides match TRBD1. The CDR3 has 15 amino acids. Trimming took 11 bases from V and 1 from J; bases not matched to a gene: 10. Germline V CDR1 and CDR2: MGHDK, SYGVNS. The DNA of the CDR3 is TGTGCCCGGACAGGGTGGGATTGGAGCAATCAGCCCCAGCATTTT. Protein: CARTGWDWSNQPQHF.

The V call is TRBV5-6, the J call TRBJ1-2; D is perhaps TRBD1 (5 bases). Germline lookup yields CDR1 SGHDT and CDR2 YYEEEE. The CDR3 spans 14 residues. V lost 1 base to trimming and J lost 3 bases, with 10 bases between them. CDR3 loop: CASSLMGGDYGYTF. The DNA for the CDR3 is TGTGCCAGCAGCTTGATGGGGGGTGACTATGGCTACACCTTC.

The V call is TRBV2, the J call TRBJ2-7, with D unresolved. In germline, CDR1 is SNHLY, CDR2 FYNNEI. This CDR3 region has 12 residues. The germline V and J ends were trimmed by 6 bases and 3 bases, with 9 bases remaining between them. CDR3 coding DNA: TGTGCCAGCAGCGTACGGAGCTACGAGCAGTACTTC. The encoded protein is CASSVRSYEQYF.

The chain links TRBV7-6 to TRBJ1-6; possibly TRBD1 for D (5 bases). Trimming left V 6 bases short and J 6 bases short, with 12 bases between. The germline V gene encodes CDR1 SGHVS and CDR2 FNYEAQ. The CDR3 is made up of 14 amino acids. As DNA, the CDR3 is TGTGCCAGCAGGCTCGGGGGAGGTAATTCACCCCTCCACTTT. Its translation is CASRLGGGNSPLHF.

There are a few counts of this clonotype. A read error is possible here, since a much larger clone lies one base away. The chain recombines TRBV6-1 with TRBJ1-2; no clear D. The CDR3 contains 13 residues. Trimming took 10 bases from V and 0 from J, leaving 12 bases between them. Germline CDR1 is MNHNS and CDR2 is SASEGT. CDR3 DNA: TGTGCCACAACCCAGGCGACTAACTATGGCTACACCTTC. This codes for CATTQATNYGYTF.

The chain recombines TRBV11-2 with TRBJ2-7; a weak D match, TRBD2 (5 bases). This CDR3 comprises 15 residues. The germline CDR1 and CDR2 sequences are SGHAT and FQNNGV. Trimming took off 0 bases at V and 0 bases at J, with 9 bases between the two ends. DNA for the CDR3: TGTGCCAGCAGCTTAGAAGGGAGCGTCTCCTACGAGCAGTACTTC. Residues: CASSLEGSVSYEQYF.

At least ten counts were recorded for this clonotype. J is TRBJ1-2 and V is TRBV28; TRBD1 matches at 9 bases. The length of the CDR3 is 14 residues. J was trimmed by 8 bases and V by 5 bases; bases with no gene match: 9. The V gene's germline CDR1 is MDHEN and CDR2 SYDVKM. This CDR3 is CASSPIGTGLGYTF. Here the CDR3 DNA reads TGTGCCAGCAGTCCGATAGGGACAGGGTTGGGCTACACCTTC.

Notes on this clonotype: A read error is likely, as this CDR3 ends without the conserved phenylalanine or tryptophan. V and J are TRBV7-2 and TRBJ1-6, with D possibly TRBD1 on 5 matching bases. From germline, CDR1 is SGHTA and CDR2 FQGNSA. Trimming shortened V by 5 bases and J by 7 bases, and 18 bases separated the two germline ends. This CDR3 region has 16 residues. The CDR3 nucleotides read TGTGCCAGCAGCCACCGACGGGGGAACTACAATTCACCCCTCCACCTT. Protein: CASSHRRGNYNSPLHL.

This clonotype was found many times. This rearrangement joins TRBV20-1 to TRBJ1-2, with TRBD1 identical over 7 bases. The germline V gene encodes CDR1 DFQATT and CDR2 SNEGSKA (reference sequence). The V gene end was trimmed by 6 bases and the J gene end by 1 base; junction bases not matched to a gene: 14. The CDR3 length is 16 residues. CDR3 protein: CSAPPNTGAVNYGYTF. Here the CDR3 DNA reads TGCAGTGCCCCCCCGAACACAGGGGCAGTTAACTATGGCTACACCTTC.

This clonotype was recorded at least ten times. The CDR3 region is CSATSYQETQYF. CDR3 DNA sequence: TGCAGTGCCACGTCCTACCAAGAGACCCAGTACTTC. This rearrangement joins TRBV20-1 to TRBJ2-5; D call uncertain. Germline V gene lookup returns CDR1 DFQATT and CDR2 SNEGSKA (reference sequence). The CDR3 extends over 12 amino acids. The V end was cut by 6 bases, the J end by 0 bases, with 8 bases between.

Remarks on this clonotype: This could be a read error, since a much larger clone is one nucleotide away. The chain joins TRBV30 to TRBJ2-3, with D possibly matching TRBD2 (5 bases). There are 12 residues in the CDR3. The germline gives CDR1 GTSNPN, CDR2 SVGIG (reference sequence). V lost 4 bases, J lost 4 bases, and 9 bases lay in between. The CDR3 DNA follows: TGTGCCTGGAACGAGGGCGCAGATACGCAGTATTTT. This sequence encodes CAWNEGADTQYF.

This clonotype is labeled as medium-sized (0.01 to 0.1%). V is TRBV13 and J is TRBJ1-2, with 8 bases that match TRBD1. The CDR3 covers 14 residues. With V trimmed by 5 bases and J by 6 bases, 8 bases remained unmatched. The V gene's germline CDR1 is PRHDT and CDR2 FYEKMQ (reference sequence). The CDR3 DNA is TGTGCCAGCAGCGCCCGGACAGGGAAACATGGCTACACCTTC. Residues: CASSARTGKHGYTF.

The gene calls are TRBV20-1 and TRBJ2-7, with D perhaps matching TRBD1 (6 bases). CDR3 length equals 11 residues. Trimming left V 4 bases short and J 5 bases short, with 9 bases between. CDR1 and CDR2 from the germline V gene are DFQATT and SNEGSKA (reference sequence). CDR3 sequence (DNA): TGCAGTGCTACCAGGGGCCACGAGCAGTACTTC. It encodes CSATRGHEQYF.

In this sample, this clonotype turned up once. This chain links TRBV12-3 or TRBV12-4 with TRBJ1-2, with TRBD1 identical over 8 bases. The V and J ends lost 0 bases and 5 bases, in that order; junction bases with no gene match: 2. The CDR3 spans 14 residues. The CDR3 spells CASSLAGTGYGYTF. Here the CDR3 DNA reads TGTGCCAGCAGTTTAGCGGGGACAGGTTATGGCTACACCTTC.